This T cell receptor (beta chain) is from a study of blood T cell repertoires in COVID-19. Study summary: Researchers got acute and convalescent COVID-19 samples from the United States, Italy and Spain. T cells, B-cell-depleted T cells, or PBMCs provided the cDNA or gDNA that served as material.

This clone was counted once. Germline assignment: CDR1 SGHVS and CDR2 FQNEAQ. V lost 0 bases, J lost 4 bases, and 5 bases lay in between. CDR3 size: 13 residues. As processed by the authors: Estimation of nucleated cell counts relied on the amplification of reference gene primers. Only in-frame clones appear in the TCRdb table, and some are missing; sequencing was by immunoSEQ multiplex PCR. V, J and clone size are those of that table, while D and trimming were read from the DNA. Of nearly 200,000 clones listed, around nine tenths are singletons. This clonotype was obtained from a woman in her thirties or forties who had recovered from COVID-19. The rearrangement uses TRBV7-8 and TRBJ2-3; D remains unclear. Sequenced: peripheral blood. The CDR3 region has the DNA TGTGCCAGCAGCTTAGCCGTCTCAGATACGCAGTATTTT. Its translation: CASSLAVSDTQYF.